Sequencing of this T cell receptor beta chain was carried out in a study of technical replicates of blood from a handful of donors. V dropped 6 bases and J dropped 2; count of bases not matched to a gene: 9. The CDR3 loop spans 17 amino acids. CDR1 is MDHEN and CDR2 is SYDVKM in the germline V gene. Assay: immunoSEQ multiplex PCR; the TCRdb copy retains only in-frame clones and omits some. The data show under 90,000 clones, roughly 93% seen once. The receptor was isolated from a human donor in good health. Material: T cells isolated from PBMCs. This rearrangement joins TRBV28 to TRBJ2-1; 11 positions match TRBD2. In DNA form, the CDR3 reads TGTGCCAGCAGCTCCCGTCGACTAGCGGGGACCTACAATGAGCAGTTCTTC. Residues: CASSSRRLAGTYNEQFF.